These 17 T cell receptor beta chains originate from one sample sequenced in a study of T cell changes during pregnancy in multiple sclerosis. Here immunoSEQ multiplex PCR was the method, and the copy in TCRdb shows in-frame clones only, minus some. The table lists tens of thousands of clones, just under 95% of them singletons. Sequencing used peripheral blood, obtained after pregnancy. Source of these receptors: a female donor in good health, enrolled as a control in a pregnancy study.

The gene calls are TRBV2 and TRBJ1-3; D might be TRBD1 (5 bases). CDR1 is SNHLY and CDR2 is FYNNEI in the germline V gene. The V and J ends lost 4 bases and 3 bases respectively, with 13 bases between them. This CDR3 is built from 15 residues. The CDR3 region has the DNA TGTGCCAGCAGTGGGGCCGGGGGGTATGGAAACACCATATATTTT. Residues: CASSGAGGYGNTIYF.

The rearrangement uses TRBV19 and TRBJ1-1, with 9 bases aligning to TRBD1. J was trimmed by 8 bases and V by 6 bases; bases with no gene match: 16. The CDR3 runs to 16 residues. Germline lookup yields CDR1 LNHDA and CDR2 SQIVND (reference sequence). The CDR3, as DNA: TGTGCCAGTAGGCAGGACAGGGGTGCCCAAAACCTCGAAGCTTTCTTT. Translation: CASRQDRGAQNLEAFF.

This clone occurred a few times. V is TRBV12-5 and J is TRBJ2-1, with 9 bases lining up with TRBD1. With V trimmed by 1 base and J by 6 bases, 4 bases remained unmatched. This CDR3 spans 15 amino acids. Germline values: CDR1 LGHNT, CDR2 FRNRAP. The CDR3 here is CASGLGTGASNEQFF. CDR3 coding DNA: TGTGCTAGTGGTTTGGGGACAGGGGCGAGCAATGAGCAGTTCTTC.

CDR3 protein: CSVATSGYNEQFF. CDR3 nucleotides: TGCAGCGTTGCGACTAGCGGATACAATGAGCAGTTCTTC. This rearrangement joins TRBV29-1 to TRBJ2-1; 9 bases align to TRBD2. Germline trimming cut 4 bases from V and 4 bases from J; bases unmatched to any gene: 2. This CDR3 has 13 amino acids. From germline, CDR1 is SQVTM and CDR2 ANQGSEA.

The chain employs TRBV9 and TRBJ2-5, with 11 bases lining up with TRBD2. From germline, CDR1 is SGDLS and CDR2 YYNGEE. With V trimmed by 0 bases and J by 5 bases, 6 bases remained unmatched. CDR3 length: 16 amino acids. In nucleotides, the CDR3 is TGTGCCAGCAGCGTAGGAGGGTCTAGCGGGGGGGAGACCCAGTACTTC. It encodes CASSVGGSSGGETQYF. The variable domain in full, with the rest retrieved from reference TRBV9 and TRBJ2-5, is DSGVTQTPKHLITATGQRVTLRCSPRSGDLSVYWYQQSLDQGLQFLIQYYNGEERAKGNILERFSAQQFPDLHSELNLSSLELGDSALYFCASSVGGSSGGETQYFGPGTRLLVL.

The chain links TRBV7-2 to TRBJ2-1; D is undetermined. From germline, CDR1 is SGHTA and CDR2 FQGNSA. There are 11 residues in the CDR3. V shed 6 bases and J shed 5 bases, with 5 bases lying between them. The CDR3 sequence is CASRTDNEQFF. The CDR3 DNA sequence: TGTGCCAGCAGAACGGACAATGAGCAGTTCTTC.

The chain carries TRBV4-1 and TRBJ2-3, with TRBD2 identical over 9 bases. The CDR3 is 17 residues long. After removal of 1 base from V and 0 bases from J, the junction contained 5 bases not matched to a gene. Germline CDR1 reads MGHRA; CDR2 reads YSYEKL. CDR3 sequence (DNA): TGCGCCAGCAGCCAAGGGCCTAGCGGGGTGAGCACAGATACGCAGTATTTT. Translation gives CASSQGPSGVSTDTQYF.

The rearrangement joins TRBV19 to TRBJ2-5; 10 bases agree with TRBD2. CDR1 is LNHDA and CDR2 is SQIVND in the germline V gene (reference sequence). V lost 6 bases to trimming and J lost 5 bases; unmatched junction nucleotides: 9. The CDR3 is made up of 15 amino acids. CDR3 region: CASRDLLAGVETQYF. CDR3 bases: TGTGCCAGTAGGGACCTTCTAGCGGGAGTTGAGACCCAGTACTTC.

V and J are TRBV7-2 and TRBJ1-3; D is uncertain. The CDR3 consists of 17 residues. The V gene lost 3 bases and the J gene lost 5 bases, with 20 bases spanning the gap. Germline V gene lookup returns CDR1 SGHTA and CDR2 FQGNSA. CDR3 DNA sequence: TGTGCCAGCAGCTTTTCGGGAGGTACAAGAGGTAGAAACACCATATATTTT. As protein: CASSFSGGTRGRNTIYF. Based on the CDR3 plus reference TRBV7-2 and TRBJ1-3, the full variable domain is GAGVSQSPSNKVTEKGKDVELRCDPISGHTALYWYRQSLGQGLEFLIYFQGNSAPDKSGLPSDRFSAERTGGSVSTLTIQRTQQEDSAVYLCASSFSGGTRGRNTIYFGEGSWLTVV.

The CDR3 DNA sequence: TGCGCCAGCAGCCCTGGACTAGCGGGGTACTCGGTCAATGAGCAGTTCTTC. It translates to CASSPGLAGYSVNEQFF. The rearrangement joins TRBV4-3 to TRBJ2-1, with 12 bases fitting TRBD2. V shed 4 bases and J 6 bases; nucleotides not matched to a gene: 10. CDR1 is LGHNA, CDR2 YSLEER, per germline. The CDR3 consists of 17 residues.

This clone appeared a single time. This sequence joins TRBV4-3 and TRBJ1-5; TRBD1 might be the D (6 bases). Trimming removed 0 bases at V and 6 bases at J, with 18 bases between. This CDR3 has 17 residues. The germline V gene has CDR1 LGHNA and CDR2 YSLEER. CDR3 sequence (DNA): TGCGCCAGCAGCCAAGAGTATCCCCAGGGGTTTGGTCAGCCCCAGCATTTT. This encodes CASSQEYPQGFGQPQHF.

This chain joins TRBV28 and TRBJ2-5, with 8 bases identical to TRBD1. Germline V lookup: CDR1 MDHEN, CDR2 SYDVKM. There are 16 residues in the CDR3. V was clipped by 6 bases and J by 2 bases; unmatched bases: 11. The CDR3 loop reads CASRPRTGSLQETQYF. The DNA of the CDR3 is TGTGCCAGCAGGCCGAGGACAGGGAGCTTACAAGAGACCCAGTACTTC.

The chain combines TRBV7-8 with TRBJ2-4, with D possibly being TRBD2 (5 bases). The V gene lost 7 bases and the J gene lost 2 bases, with 15 bases spanning the gap. The length of the CDR3 is 15 residues. Germline CDR1 is SGHVS and CDR2 is FQNEAQ. Here the CDR3 reads CASTLLPGSKNIQYF. CDR3 in DNA: TGTGCCAGCACCCTGTTACCGGGATCCAAAAACATTCAGTACTTC.

The chain is built from TRBV29-1 and TRBJ2-1, with TRBD2 matching over 8 bases. With 7 bases clipped from V and 9 bases from J, the junction kept 11 bases outside the gene matches. The CDR3 sequence is 13 residues long. Germline V gene sequence: CDR1 SQVTM, CDR2 ANQGSEA. CDR3: CSDTSGLSGEQFF. The CDR3 bases are TGCAGCGACACTAGCGGTCTCAGTGGTGAGCAGTTCTTC.

The chain is built from TRBV5-4 and TRBJ1-2; 7 nucleotides align to TRBD1. Trimming cost V 0 bases and J 6 bases; bases outside gene matches: 5. The CDR3 contains 14 residues. Germline V gives CDR1 SGHNT, CDR2 YYREEE (reference sequence). The CDR3: CASSLGGGADGYTF. DNA for the CDR3: TGTGCCAGCAGCTTGGGAGGGGGCGCGGATGGCTACACCTTC. Filled out from reference TRBV5-4 and TRBJ1-2, the complete variable domain reads ETGVTQSPTHLIKTRGQQVTLRCSSQSGHNTVSWYQQALGQGPQFIFQYYREEENGRGNFPPRFSGLQFPNYSSELNVNALELDDSALYLCASSLGGGADGYTFGSGTRLTVV.

This clone was seen just once. The V gene is TRBV6-4, the J gene TRBJ2-1; no clear D. Trimming removed 3 bases at V and 6 bases at J, with 9 bases between. Germline lookup yields CDR1 MRHNA and CDR2 SNTAGT. The CDR3 covers 13 residues. For the CDR3, the DNA is TGTGCCAGCAGTGAGGCGAGGCTCAATGAGCAGTTCTTC. The encoded protein is CASSEARLNEQFF.

The chain employs TRBV7-2 and TRBJ2-3, with 7 bases fitting TRBD2. Germline CDR1 is SGHTA and CDR2 is FQGNSA. V was clipped by 5 bases and J by 0 bases; unmatched bases: 2. The CDR3 has 14 residues. The CDR3 coding sequence is TGTGCCAGCAGCCGGGGGGTCAGCACAGATACGCAGTATTTT. Translating gives CASSRGVSTDTQYF.